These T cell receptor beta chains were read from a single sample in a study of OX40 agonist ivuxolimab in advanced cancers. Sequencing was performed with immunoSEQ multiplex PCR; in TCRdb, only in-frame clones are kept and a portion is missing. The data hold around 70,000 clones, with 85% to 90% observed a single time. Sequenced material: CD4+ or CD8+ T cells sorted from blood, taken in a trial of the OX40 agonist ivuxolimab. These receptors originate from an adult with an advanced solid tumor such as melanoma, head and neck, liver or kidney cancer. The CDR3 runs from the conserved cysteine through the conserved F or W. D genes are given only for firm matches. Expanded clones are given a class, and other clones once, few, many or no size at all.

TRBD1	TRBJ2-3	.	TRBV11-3	TGTGCCAGCAGCCCCGCCGGGACAGGGGTAAATACGCAGTATTTT	CASSPAGTGVNTQYF
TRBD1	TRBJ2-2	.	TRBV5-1	TGCGCCAGCAGCCGCCTCGGGACAGGGAGCACCGGGGAGCTGTTTTTT	CASSRLGTGSTGELFF
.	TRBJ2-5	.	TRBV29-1	TGCAGCGTTCGGATGGGGAGTGGGGAGACCCAGTACTTC	CSVRMGSGETQYF
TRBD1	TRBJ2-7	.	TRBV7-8	TGTGCCAGCAGCCACCAGACAGGGAAGATGGACGAGCAGTACTTC	CASSHQTGKMDEQYF
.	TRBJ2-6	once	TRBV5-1	TGCGCCAGCAGCCCGTCGGGCGCTGGGGCCAACGTCCTGACTTTC	CASSPSGAGANVLTF
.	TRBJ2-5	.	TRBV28	TGTGCCAGCACCCTTGCTGGTGGGACCCAGTACTTC	CASTLAGGTQYF
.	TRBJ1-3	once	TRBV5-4	TGTGCCAGCAGCTCGGTGGGAGCCTCTGGAAACACCATATATTTT	CASSSVGASGNTIYF
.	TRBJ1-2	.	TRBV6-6	TGTGCCAGCAGTTACTCGGACGGTAGAAACTATGGCTACACCTTC	CASSYSDGRNYGYTF
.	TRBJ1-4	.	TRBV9	TGTGCCAGCAGCGTAGAAGGACAGCCTAATGAAAAACTGTTTTTT	CASSVEGQPNEKLFF
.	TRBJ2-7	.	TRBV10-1	TGCGCCAGCAGCGCCGGGGTTTTGAACGAGCAGTACTTC	CASSAGVLNEQYF
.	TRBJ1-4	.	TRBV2	TGTGCCAGCAGTAATGAAAAACTGTTTTTT	CASSNEKLFF
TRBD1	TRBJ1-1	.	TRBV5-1	TGCGCCAGCATAACTTCAGGGGGAGGGACTGAAGCTTTCTTT	CASITSGGGTEAFF
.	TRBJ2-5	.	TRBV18	TGTGCCAGCTCACCACCAAACTACCAAGAGACCCAGTACTTC	CASSPPNYQETQYF
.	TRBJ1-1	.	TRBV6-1	TGTGCCCTTCCCCAGTCAGGGGATCGAAGGAATGAAGCTTTCTTT	CALPQSGDRRNEAFF
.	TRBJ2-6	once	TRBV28	TGTGCCAGCAGTCTACAGGGTAGCGGGGCCAACGTCCTGACTTTC	CASSLQGSGANVLTF
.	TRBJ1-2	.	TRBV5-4	TGTGCCAGCAGCTTGAGCGGGACCGAATATGGCTACACCTTC	CASSLSGTEYGYTF
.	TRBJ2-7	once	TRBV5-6	TGTGCCAGCAGCTTGGGGCTGAGAGACGAGCAGTACTTC	CASSLGLRDEQYF
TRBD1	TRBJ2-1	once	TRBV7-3	TGTGCCAGCAGCTATATGGGACAGGGATATGAGCAGTTCTTC	CASSYMGQGYEQFF
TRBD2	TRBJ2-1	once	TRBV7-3	TGTGCCAGCAGCTTTCTAGCGGGATTTGAGCAGTTCTTC	CASSFLAGFEQFF
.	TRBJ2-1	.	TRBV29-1	TGCAGCGTTGAGAGGTTTCGGAACAATGAGCAGTTCTTC	CSVERFRNNEQFF
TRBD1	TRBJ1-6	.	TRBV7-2	TGTGCCAGCAGCTTAGGCTCCAACAGGGGCGGGGGTTCACCCCTCCACTTT	CASSLGSNRGGGSPLHF
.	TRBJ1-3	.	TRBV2	TGTGCCAGCAGTGAGTACGGGAGAACGGGAAACACCATATATTTT	CASSEYGRTGNTIYF
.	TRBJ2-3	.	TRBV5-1	TGCGCCAGCAGCTTCGAGGGCCAAGGAGATACGCAGTATTTT	CASSFEGQGDTQYF
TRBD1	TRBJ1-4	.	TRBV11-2	TGTGCCAGCAGCTTACAGGGGGCCGGCACTAATGAAAAACTGTTTTTT	CASSLQGAGTNEKLFF
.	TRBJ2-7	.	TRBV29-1	TGCAGCGTTTACGTTGTCGGCGAGCAGTACTTC	CSVYVVGEQYF
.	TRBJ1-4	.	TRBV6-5	TGTGCCAGCATAGGGAGACTGGCTAATGAAAAACTGTTTTTT	CASIGRLANEKLFF
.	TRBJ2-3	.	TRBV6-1	TGTGCCAGCACCATGAAGGCTAGCACAGATACGCAGTATTTT	CASTMKASTDTQYF
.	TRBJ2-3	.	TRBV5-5	TGTGCCAGCAGCTTGCTCACAGATACGCAGTATTTT	CASSLLTDTQYF
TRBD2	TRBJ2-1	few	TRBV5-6	TGTGCCAGCAGCTTGCAGCGGGAGCCTTACTACTCCTACAATGAGCAGTTCTTC	CASSLQREPYYSYNEQFF
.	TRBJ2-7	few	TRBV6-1	TGTGCCAGCAGTGATCCCTTTCGCTCCTACGAGCAGTACTTC	CASSDPFRSYEQYF
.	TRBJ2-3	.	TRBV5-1	TGCGCCAGCAGCTTGCAGCGGAGAGAAGATACGCAGTATTTT	CASSLQRREDTQYF
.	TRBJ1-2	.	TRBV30	TGTGCCTGGATGTCCGGGAACTATGGCTACACCTTC	CAWMSGNYGYTF
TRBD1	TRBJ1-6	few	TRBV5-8	TGTGCCAGCAGCTTGTGGACAGGGTCGGGTAATTCACCCCTCCACTTT	CASSLWTGSGNSPLHF
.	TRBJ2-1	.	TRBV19	TGTGCCTCCTCCCGCGGGCCCTCCTACAATGAGCAGTTCTTC	CASSRGPSYNEQFF
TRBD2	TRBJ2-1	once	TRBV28	TGTGCCAGCGGCCGACTAGCGGAGCAGTTCTTC	CASGRLAEQFF
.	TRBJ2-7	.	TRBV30	TGTGCCTCGCATGGCGGGTCGTGGGAGCAGTACTTC	CASHGGSWEQYF
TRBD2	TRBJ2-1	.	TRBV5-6	TGTGCCAGCATCCCGTGGAGGACTAGCGGGACATCCTACAATGAGCAGTTCTTC	CASIPWRTSGTSYNEQFF
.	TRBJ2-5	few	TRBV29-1	TGCAGCGTTGAAGTTGGAGCACAGGGGACCCAGTACTTC	CSVEVGAQGTQYF
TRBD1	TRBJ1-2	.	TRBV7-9	TGTGCCAGCGAAGGCAGGGGACAGTTCTATGGCTACACCTTC	CASEGRGQFYGYTF
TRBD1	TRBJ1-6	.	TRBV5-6	TGTGCCAGCGGACCCGACAGGGCTGCTTCACCCCTCCACTTT	CASGPDRAASPLHF
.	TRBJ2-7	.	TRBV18	TGTGCCAGCTCCCCCCGGGACGACGTGGACGAGCAGTACTTC	CASSPRDDVDEQYF
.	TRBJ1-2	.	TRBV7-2	TGTGCCAGCAGCTCGTCGGCGGCAGGGCGGGGATATGGCTACACCTTC	CASSSSAAGRGYGYTF
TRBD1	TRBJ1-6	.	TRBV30	TGTGCCTGCCAGGGGGCAGTCAATTCACCCCTCCACTTT	CACQGAVNSPLHF
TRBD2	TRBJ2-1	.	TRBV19	TGTGCCAGTATCGCTAGCGGGGGGAATGAGCAGTTCTTC	CASIASGGNEQFF
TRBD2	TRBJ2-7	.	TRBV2	TGTGCCAGCAGTGTAGCGGGGGGGCCCGACGAGCAGTACTTC	CASSVAGGPDEQYF
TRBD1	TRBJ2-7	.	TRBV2	TGTGCCAGCAACACCAGGGGGTACGAGCAGTACTTC	CASNTRGYEQYF
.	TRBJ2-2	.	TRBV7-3	TGTGCCAGCAGCGCCTCAGGCCTTGCCGGGGAGCTGTTTTTT	CASSASGLAGELFF
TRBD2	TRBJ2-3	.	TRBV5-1	TGCGCCAGCAGCTTATGGGGACTAGCGGGAGGGCTCACAGATACGCAGTATTTT	CASSLWGLAGGLTDTQYF
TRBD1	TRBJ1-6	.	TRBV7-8	TGTGCCAGCAGGCAGGGGGGAAATTCACCCCTCCACTTT	CASRQGGNSPLHF
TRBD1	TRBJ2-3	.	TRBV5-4	TGTGCCAGCAGCTTGGAGGGACAGGTCGTATCGCAGAATTTGGATACGCAGTATTTT	CASSLEGQVVSQNLDTQYF
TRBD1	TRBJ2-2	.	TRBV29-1	TGCAGCGTTAAACAGGGGACGAACACCGGGGAGCTGTTTTTT	CSVKQGTNTGELFF
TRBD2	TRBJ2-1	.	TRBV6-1	TGTGCCAGCAGTGAAAGAGCGGGGGTAACCTACAATGAGCAGTTCTTC	CASSERAGVTYNEQFF
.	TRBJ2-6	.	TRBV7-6	TGTGCCAGCAGCTCCGACAGGAGCCAAACCTCTGGGGCCAACGTCCTGACTTTC	CASSSDRSQTSGANVLTF
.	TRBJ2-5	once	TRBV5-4	TGTGCCAGCAGCCCTGACCCTGGGGACCGAGGGACCCAGTACTTC	CASSPDPGDRGTQYF
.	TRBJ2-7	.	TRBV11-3	TGTGCCAGCAGCTTCAGCAGGGGTCGCCACGAGCAGTACTTC	CASSFSRGRHEQYF
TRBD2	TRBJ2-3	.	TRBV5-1	TGCGCCAGCAGCTCACTAGCGGGGGCGAGCACAGATACGCAGTATTTT	CASSSLAGASTDTQYF
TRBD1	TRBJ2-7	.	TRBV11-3	TGTGCCAGCAGCCGACCACAGGGGGGAATCTACGAGCAGTACTTC	CASSRPQGGIYEQYF
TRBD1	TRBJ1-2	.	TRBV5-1	TGCGCCAGCCGACCTCCGGACAGGGTTAACTATGGCTACACCTTC	CASRPPDRVNYGYTF
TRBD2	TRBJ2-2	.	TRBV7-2	TGTGCCAGCAGCTTAGGTAGCGGGGCTAACACCGGGGAGCTGTTTTTT	CASSLGSGANTGELFF
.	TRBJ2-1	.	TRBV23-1	TGCGCCAGCAGTCCCGCGAGGTCGGGGCCCAATGAGCAGTTCTTC	CASSPARSGPNEQFF